Below, 7 T cell receptor beta chains from the same sample are listed, as sequenced in a study of blood T cell repertoires in COVID-19. Method: immunoSEQ multiplex PCR; TCRdb's copy keeps in-frame clones and lacks some. This sample carries tens of thousands of clones, 65% to 90% of them seen once, and the ten largest clones take around 17%. Sequenced sample: peripheral blood. Receptors were obtained from a human donor in a cohort sampled during active COVID-19.

This chain connects TRBV6-6 to TRBJ2-3; TRBD2 might be the D (7 bases). The CDR3 runs 15 residues. Germline CDR1 MNHNY, CDR2 SVGAGI (reference sequence). Trimming stripped 6 bases from V and 6 bases from J, with 19 bases between. The CDR3 nucleotides read TGTGCCAGCAGAACCCTTCGGGGGGCCGGGGATACGCAGTATTTT. This codes for CASRTLRGAGDTQYF.

This clone was detected a few times. The chain is built from TRBV18 and TRBJ1-3; perhaps TRBD1 as D (6 bases). CDR3 length equals 16 residues. Germline values: CDR1 KGHSH, CDR2 LQKENI. Trimming took off 5 bases at V and 0 bases at J, with 14 bases between the two ends. The CDR3 nucleotides are TGTGCCAGCTCAGTCAGACAGGACCACTCTGGAAACACCATATATTTT. Its translation: CASSVRQDHSGNTIYF.

The V call is TRBV6-5, the J call TRBJ2-7, with 8 bases lining up with TRBD2. The CDR3 is made up of 15 amino acids. Germline V gene data show CDR1 as MNHEY and CDR2 as SVGAGI. Losses at the gene ends were 4 bases for V and 2 bases for J; bases not matched to a gene: 7. The CDR3 sequence: CASSSFSGEPYEQYF. CDR3 nucleotide sequence: TGTGCCAGCAGTTCCTTTAGCGGGGAGCCCTACGAGCAGTACTTC.

The V gene is TRBV5-6, the J gene TRBJ2-6, with D unresolved. Germline assignment: CDR1 SGHDT and CDR2 YYEEEE. CDR3 length equals 15 residues. The ends were cut back, 0 bases at V and 2 bases at J, with 6 bases in the middle. The CDR3 reads CASSLGAPGANVLTF. The DNA of the CDR3 is TGTGCCAGCAGCTTGGGGGCTCCTGGGGCCAACGTCCTGACTTTC.

V and J are TRBV18 and TRBJ2-5; D unresolved. Germline-derived CDR1 and CDR2 are KGHSH and LQKENI. The V end was cut by 0 bases, the J end by 1 base, with 9 bases between. This CDR3 comprises 15 residues. The CDR3 here is CASSPPSVSQETQYF. The CDR3, as DNA: TGTGCCAGCTCACCACCGTCGGTTTCCCAAGAGACCCAGTACTTC.

The chain joins TRBV6-2 or TRBV6-3 to TRBJ1-6; TRBD1 is a possible D gene (5 bases). The length of the CDR3 is 15 residues. Per the germline V gene, CDR1 is MNHEY and CDR2 is SVGEGT. Deletions cut 0 bases from V and 7 bases from J, with 10 bases between. The CDR3 DNA follows: TGTGCCAGCAGTTACTCGCCAGGGAGGAATTCACCCCTCCACTTT. The encoded protein is CASSYSPGRNSPLHF.

The chain carries TRBV15 and TRBJ1-5; TRBD1 matches at 7 bases. The germline V gene has CDR1 LNHNV and CDR2 YYDKDF (reference sequence). Germline trimming cut 8 bases from V and 6 bases from J; bases unmatched to any gene: 10. The CDR3 spans 14 residues. This CDR3 reads CATGADRVGQPQHF. The CDR3 nucleotides are TGTGCCACCGGGGCAGACAGGGTCGGTCAGCCCCAGCATTTT.